The 15 T cell receptor beta chains below come from one sample, sequenced in a study of blood T cells in healthy people across ages. Sample-barcoded 5' priming and a J-beta primer mix drove a second PCR of about 6 to 11 cycles. TCRdb used MiXCR to reprocess the 5' RACE reads, holding one entry per CDR3 protein. The profile shows roughly 800,000 distinct CDR3 sequences, less than 70% of them singletons. Sequencing was done on a sample of blood. The receptor source for this set is a man aged 80 or over in good health.

This clonotype was detected only a few times. The gene calls are TRBV4-1 and TRBJ1-2; D remains ambiguous. The germline gives CDR1 MGHRA, CDR2 YSYEKL. Trimming cost V 1 base and J 1 base, with 13 bases left between them. The CDR3 is made up of 16 amino acids. The CDR3 loop is CASSQGRLFDNYGYTF. Here the CDR3 DNA reads TGCGCCAGCAGCCAAGGGAGACTTTTTGATAACTATGGCTACACCTTC.

The V call is TRBV27, the J call TRBJ2-5; D is undetermined. The CDR3 contains 13 residues. V gave up 3 bases and J gave up 0 bases, with 5 bases separating them. The germline V gene encodes CDR1 MNHEY and CDR2 SMNVEV (reference sequence). This CDR3 reads CASSFLDQETQYF. The CDR3 bases are TGTGCCAGCAGTTTCCTCGACCAAGAGACCCAGTACTTC.

This clonotype appeared a single time. Its ends do not fully match the called genes, so a read error is possible. The chain couples TRBV10-3 to TRBJ2-5; 8 bases map to TRBD1. The germline gives CDR1 ENHRY, CDR2 SYGVKD. The CDR3 totals 13 residues. CDR3 nucleotide sequence: TGTGTCATCAGGACAGGGACTCACGATGAGCAGTACTTC. This gives the protein CVIRTGTHDEQYF.

There are many counts of this clonotype. V and J are TRBV20-1 and TRBJ2-5; D is tentatively TRBD1 or TRBD2 (5 bases each). Trimming cost V 6 bases and J 5 bases, with 10 bases left between them. Germline V CDR1 and CDR2: DFQATT, SNEGSKA (reference sequence). The CDR3 is 11 residues long. The CDR3 nucleotides are TGCAGTGCCGGGACGGGGGAGACCCAGTACTTC. It encodes CSAGTGETQYF.

This clonotype has a handful of counts. The J gene is TRBJ2-1, the V gene TRBV29-1; tentatively, D is TRBD1 (6 bases). This CDR3 has 13 amino acids. The V end lost 3 bases, the J end lost 4 bases, and 10 bases lay between the germline ends. Germline V gene lookup returns CDR1 SQVTM and CDR2 ANQGSEA. CDR3 sequence (DNA): TGCAGCGTTGATCGGACAGTTTACAATGAGCAGTTCTTC. It is translated as CSVDRTVYNEQFF.

The rearrangement links TRBV6-4 to TRBJ1-4, with D possibly matching TRBD1 (6 bases). CDR3 size: 13 residues. CDR1 is MRHNA and CDR2 is SNTAGT in the germline V gene. V was clipped by 0 bases and J by 8 bases, with 7 bases between them. The CDR3: CASSDSGGEKLFF. CDR3 coding DNA: TGTGCCAGCAGTGACTCGGGGGGCGAAAAACTGTTTTTT.

This chain connects TRBV25-1 to TRBJ2-3, with TRBD1 identical over 8 bases. The CDR3 is 14 amino acids. From germline, CDR1 is MGHDK and CDR2 SYGVNS. Trimming at V came to 7 bases and at J to 14 bases, leaving 17 bases not matched to a gene. DNA for the CDR3: TGTGCCAGCATGCCCGGACAGGGTGTCAGATACGCGTATTTT. Translated, it gives CASMPGQGVRYAYF.

This clonotype showed up just a few times. The chain links TRBV7-2 to TRBJ1-5; D gene unclear. V gave up 3 bases and J gave up 0 bases, with 12 bases separating them. Germline assignment: CDR1 SGHTA and CDR2 FQGNSA. This CDR3 has 16 amino acids. For the CDR3, the DNA is TGTGCCAGCAGCTTCCTCCGACAATATAGCAATCAGCCCCAGCATTTT. Translating it yields CASSFLRQYSNQPQHF.

The V call is TRBV18, the J call TRBJ2-3; either TRBD1 or TRBD2 may supply D (5 bases each). Germline V gives CDR1 KGHSH, CDR2 LQKENI. The CDR3 spans 15 residues. Trimming took off 4 bases at V and 14 bases at J, with 25 bases between the two ends. The DNA for the CDR3 is TGTGCCAGCTCACTACCCGGGACGCCGGGGAGATACGCGTATTTT. Its protein is CASSLPGTPGRYAYF.

This clonotype has more than one count but fewer than ten. V and J are TRBV20-1 and TRBJ1-5; D ambiguous. Germline CDR1 DFQATT, CDR2 SNEGSKA (reference sequence). The V end lost 3 bases, the J end lost 0 bases, and 6 bases lay between the germline ends. The CDR3 totals 13 residues. CDR3 in amino acids: CSASQRSNQPQHF. The CDR3 region has the DNA TGCAGTGCTAGCCAGCGTAGCAATCAGCCCCAGCATTTT.

Comments on this clonotype: An end of the junction does not agree with germline; a read error may underlie this. CDR3 region: CASSGGLETPYF. Here the CDR3 DNA reads TGTGCCAGCAGTGGCGGGTTAGAGACCCCGTACTTC. The rearrangement joins TRBV28 to TRBJ2-5, with D tentatively TRBD2 (5 bases). The CDR3 is 12 amino acids. Germline CDR1 reads MDHEN; CDR2 reads SYDVKM.

The rearrangement uses TRBV29-1 and TRBJ1-5; the match to TRBD1 covers 8 bases. The CDR3 totals 14 residues. Germline V CDR1 and CDR2: SQVTM, ANQGSEA. V was pared by 6 bases and J by 5 bases, with 9 bases of the junction left unmatched. The CDR3 DNA follows: TGCAGCGTCGCTCAGGGGGCTGGGGATCAGCCCCAGCATTTT. Amino acids: CSVAQGAGDQPQHF.

Only a few counts were recorded for this clonotype. The chain has TRBV7-2 and TRBJ2-1; 10 bases are a match to TRBD1. After removal of 5 bases from V and 9 bases from J, the junction contained 10 bases not matched to a gene. The length of the CDR3 is 15 residues. Germline lookup yields CDR1 SGHTA and CDR2 FQGNSA. This CDR3 reads CASSVRDRGLAEQFF. DNA of the CDR3: TGTGCCAGCAGCGTACGGGACAGGGGTCTGGCTGAGCAGTTCTTC.

The J gene is TRBJ2-5, the V gene TRBV5-1; D ambiguous. Germline V gene lookup returns CDR1 SGHRS and CDR2 YFSETQ. The CDR3 contains 15 residues. The V end was cut by 0 bases, the J end by 5 bases, with 14 bases between. CDR3 in amino acids: CASSLASLPGETQYF. The CDR3, as DNA: TGCGCCAGCAGCTTGGCTAGTCTGCCGGGTGAGACCCAGTACTTC.

This chain joins TRBV24-1 and TRBJ2-1, with 10 bases that match TRBD2. V trimming: 4 bases; J trimming: 9 bases; junction bases outside the gene matches: 11. Per germline, CDR1 KGHDR and CDR2 SFDVKD. CDR3 length: 16 amino acids. CDR3 sequence reads: CATSDRTSGIACEQFF. The CDR3 bases are TGTGCCACCAGTGACCGCACTAGCGGGATAGCTTGTGAGCAGTTCTTC.